The 15 T cell receptor beta chains below all came from one sample that was sequenced in a study of T cell changes during pregnancy in multiple sclerosis. Clones were read by immunoSEQ multiplex PCR, and TCRdb kept only the in-frame ones, dropping some. The repertoire holds about 40,000 clones, with 91% as singletons. The sequenced sample was CD8+ T cells from peripheral blood mononuclear cells, obtained before pregnancy. The receptors were sampled from a female donor with multiple sclerosis, enrolled in a pregnancy study.

The chain uses TRBV27 and TRBJ2-7; 7 bases align to TRBD1. V dropped 4 bases and J dropped 2; count of bases not matched to a gene: 2. The CDR3 consists of 13 residues. CDR1 MNHEY and CDR2 SMNVEV come from the germline V gene (reference sequence). CDR3 in DNA: TGTGCCAGCAGTTCGGGACAGACCTACGAGCAGTACTTC. Translation gives CASSSGQTYEQYF.

The chain joins TRBV9 to TRBJ1-2; 9 bases line up with TRBD1. Germline CDR1 SGDLS, CDR2 YYNGEE. V was pared by 4 bases and J by 5 bases, with 12 bases of the junction left unmatched. This CDR3 is built from 16 residues. CDR3 DNA sequence: TGTGCCAGCAGCTCAGACCAACAGGGGGCGCGGTATGGCTACACCTTC. This gives the protein CASSSDQQGARYGYTF.

The V and J genes are TRBV7-9 and TRBJ2-3, with TRBD2 identical over 10 bases. This CDR3 contains 19 residues. V shed 2 bases and J 2 bases; nucleotides not matched to a gene: 13. Germline CDR1 is SEHNR and CDR2 is FQNEAQ (reference sequence). For the CDR3, the DNA is TGTGCCAGCAGCTTAATTGGGGCTAGCGGGAGTGGGAACACAGATACGCAGTATTTT. Residues: CASSLIGASGSGNTDTQYF.

The CDR3 DNA follows: TGTGCCAGCAGTTTACTCCTAGCGGGAGGGGGGTACACCGGGGAGCTGTTTTTT. It is translated as CASSLLLAGGGYTGELFF. The chain joins TRBV27 to TRBJ2-2; 12 bases map to TRBD2. There are 18 residues in the CDR3. Germline lookup yields CDR1 MNHEY and CDR2 SMNVEV (reference sequence). With 2 bases clipped from V and 3 bases from J, the junction kept 7 bases outside the gene matches.

V usage is TRBV27 and J usage is TRBJ2-1, with a tentative D call TRBD2 (6 bases). Germline V gives CDR1 MNHEY, CDR2 SMNVEV (reference sequence). The CDR3 covers 15 residues. Trimming removed 2 bases from V and 10 bases from J, with 18 bases in between. The CDR3 DNA reads as TGTGCCAGCAGTTTAGGTGGAGGACTAACTATGGAGCAGTTCTTC. Translated: CASSLGGGLTMEQFF.

The chain employs TRBV27 and TRBJ2-2, with TRBD2 matching over 12 bases. The CDR3 contains 15 residues. From germline, CDR1 is MNHEY and CDR2 SMNVEV (reference sequence). V lost 5 bases and J lost 8; bases outside the gene matches: 6. CDR3 region: CASSTRTSGTGELFF. The CDR3 region has the DNA TGTGCCAGCAGTACCCGGACTAGCGGGACGGGGGAGCTGTTTTTT.

V is TRBV29-1 and J is TRBJ2-3; unclear D gene. Germline V CDR1 and CDR2: SQVTM, ANQGSEA. Trimming stripped 1 base from V and 0 bases from J, with 11 bases between. The CDR3 totals 15 residues. CDR3 protein: CSVEGTAKSTDTQYF. The CDR3 DNA follows: TGCAGCGTTGAAGGAACAGCAAAGAGCACAGATACGCAGTATTTT.

The chain couples TRBV27 to TRBJ2-1; 11 nucleotides match TRBD1. In germline, CDR1 is MNHEY, CDR2 SMNVEV (reference sequence). V shed 4 bases and J 6 bases; nucleotides not matched to a gene: 8. The CDR3 is 16 residues long. CDR3 sequence: CASSYSRTGGINEQFF. The CDR3, as DNA: TGTGCCAGCAGTTACTCCCGGACAGGGGGCATCAATGAGCAGTTCTTC.

J is TRBJ2-7 and V is TRBV2; 8 positions agree with TRBD2. Unmatched junction bases numbered 3, after V lost 3 bases and J lost 2 bases. Germline values: CDR1 SNHLY, CDR2 FYNNEI. The CDR3 spans 14 residues. In DNA form, the CDR3 reads TGTGCCAGCAGTGAGGGGCGGGGGGCCTACGAGCAGTACTTC. Its translation is CASSEGRGAYEQYF.

The chain recombines TRBV4-1 with TRBJ2-3, with D possibly TRBD1 on 5 matching bases. Germline values: CDR1 MGHRA, CDR2 YSYEKL. V gave up 3 bases and J gave up 0 bases, with 13 bases separating them. CDR3 length: 16 residues. CDR3 in DNA: TGCGCCAGCAGCCACCCGCCTGGGGCTAGCACAGATACGCAGTATTTT. Translation: CASSHPPGASTDTQYF.

Remarks on this clone: The conserved phenylalanine or tryptophan is not found at the CDR3 terminus, so this likely reflects a read error. The DNA is omitted, as the CDR3 cannot be located on it reliably, and the CDR3 follows TCRdb's listing. The rearrangement joins TRBV4-1 to TRBJ2-7; TRBD2, as called in the table, went unchecked against the DNA. CDR1 is MGHRA, CDR2 YSYEKL, per germline. The CDR3 totals 15 residues, both ends included. CDR3 region: CASSREQGELAGAFL.

This chain uses TRBV7-9 with TRBJ2-3, with D tentatively TRBD2 (6 bases). V was pared by 4 bases and J by 4 bases, with 24 bases between. Germline CDR1 SEHNR, CDR2 FQNEAQ (reference sequence). The CDR3 has 18 residues. CDR3: CASSSPEVAGPRADTQYF. CDR3 bases: TGTGCCAGCAGCTCCCCCGAGGTGGCGGGGCCCAGGGCAGATACGCAGTATTTT.

The gene calls are TRBV19 and TRBJ1-1; possibly TRBD1 for D (6 bases). The CDR3 has 14 residues. The germline V and J ends were trimmed by 1 base and 1 base, with 7 bases remaining between them. Germline CDR1 LNHDA, CDR2 SQIVND (reference sequence). The DNA of the CDR3 is TGTGCCAGTAGTATAGCAGGGGAGAACACTGAAGCTTTCTTT. It codes for CASSIAGENTEAFF.

The chain employs TRBV5-1 and TRBJ2-7; 11 nucleotides align to TRBD1. Germline trimming cut 0 bases from V and 4 bases from J; bases unmatched to any gene: 3. CDR1 and CDR2 (germline): SGHRS, YFSETQ. This CDR3 is 15 amino acids long. The CDR3 coding sequence is TGCGCCAGCAGCTTGGCCGGGACAGGGGGTTACGAGCAGTACTTC. Residues: CASSLAGTGGYEQYF.

This chain joins TRBV18 and TRBJ2-5; no reliable D call. The V gene's germline CDR1 is KGHSH and CDR2 LQKENI. The CDR3 totals 12 residues. Trimming stripped 4 bases from V and 4 bases from J, with 7 bases between. The CDR3 sequence: CASSLTGETQYF. Here the CDR3 DNA reads TGTGCCAGCTCACTCACCGGAGAGACCCAGTACTTC.